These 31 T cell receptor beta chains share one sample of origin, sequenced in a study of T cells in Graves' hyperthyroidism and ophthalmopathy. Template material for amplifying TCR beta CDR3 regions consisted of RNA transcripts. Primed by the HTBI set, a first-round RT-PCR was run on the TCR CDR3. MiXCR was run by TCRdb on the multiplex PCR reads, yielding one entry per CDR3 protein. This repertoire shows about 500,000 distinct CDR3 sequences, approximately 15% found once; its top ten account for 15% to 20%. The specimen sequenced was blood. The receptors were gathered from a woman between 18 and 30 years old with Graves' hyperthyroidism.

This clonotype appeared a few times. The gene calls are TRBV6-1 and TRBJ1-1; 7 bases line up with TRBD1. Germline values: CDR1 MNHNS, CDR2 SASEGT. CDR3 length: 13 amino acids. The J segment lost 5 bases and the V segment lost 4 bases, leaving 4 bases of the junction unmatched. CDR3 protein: CASSGDRATEAFF. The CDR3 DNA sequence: TGTGCCAGCAGTGGCGACAGGGCTACTGAAGCTTTCTTT.

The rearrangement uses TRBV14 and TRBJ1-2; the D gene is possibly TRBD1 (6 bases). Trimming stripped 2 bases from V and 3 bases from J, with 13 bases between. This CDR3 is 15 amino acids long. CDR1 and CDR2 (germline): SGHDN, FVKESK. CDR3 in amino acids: CASSQRGARDYGYTF. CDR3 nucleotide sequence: TGTGCCAGCAGCCAAAGGGGGGCGCGGGACTATGGCTACACCTTC.

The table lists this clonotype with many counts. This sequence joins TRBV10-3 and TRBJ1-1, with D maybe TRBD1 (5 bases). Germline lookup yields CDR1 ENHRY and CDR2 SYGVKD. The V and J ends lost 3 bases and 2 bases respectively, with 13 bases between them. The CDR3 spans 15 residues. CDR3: CAISDSGGGNTEAFF. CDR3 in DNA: TGTGCCATCAGTGACTCGGGGGGAGGAAACACTGAAGCTTTCTTT.

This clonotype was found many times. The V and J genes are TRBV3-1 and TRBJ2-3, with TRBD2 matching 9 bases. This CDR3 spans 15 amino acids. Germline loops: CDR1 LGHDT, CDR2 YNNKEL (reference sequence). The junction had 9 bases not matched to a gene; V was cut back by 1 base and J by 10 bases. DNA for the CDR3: TGTGCCAGCAGCCAAGCAGGGCGGACTAGCGTGGCGCAGTATTTT. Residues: CASSQAGRTSVAQYF.

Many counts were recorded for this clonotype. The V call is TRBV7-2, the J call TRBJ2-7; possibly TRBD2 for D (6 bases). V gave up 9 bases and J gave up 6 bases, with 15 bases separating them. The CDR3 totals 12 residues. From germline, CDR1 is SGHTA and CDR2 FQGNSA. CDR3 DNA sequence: TGTGCCAGTCCGGGGCAGGGAGGCGAGCAGTACTTC. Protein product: CASPGQGGEQYF.

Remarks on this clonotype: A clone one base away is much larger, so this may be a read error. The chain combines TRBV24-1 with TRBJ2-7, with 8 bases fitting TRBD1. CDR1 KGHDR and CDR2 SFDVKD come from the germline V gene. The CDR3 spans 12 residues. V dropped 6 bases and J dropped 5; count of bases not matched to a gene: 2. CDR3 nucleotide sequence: TGTGCCACCAGTCCAGGGGGCCACGAGCAGTACTTC. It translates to CATSPGGHEQYF.

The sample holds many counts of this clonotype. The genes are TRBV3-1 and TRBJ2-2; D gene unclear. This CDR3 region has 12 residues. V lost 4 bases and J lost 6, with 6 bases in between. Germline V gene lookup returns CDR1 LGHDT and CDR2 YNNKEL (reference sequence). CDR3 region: CASSRPPGELFF. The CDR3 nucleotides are TGTGCCAGCAGCCGCCCCCCCGGGGAGCTGTTTTTT.

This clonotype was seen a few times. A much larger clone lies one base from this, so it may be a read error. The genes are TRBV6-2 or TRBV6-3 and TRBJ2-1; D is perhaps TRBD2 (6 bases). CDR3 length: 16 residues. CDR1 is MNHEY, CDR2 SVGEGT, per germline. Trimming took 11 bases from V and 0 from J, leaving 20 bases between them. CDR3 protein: CAGMTRAVSSYNEQFF. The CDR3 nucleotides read TGTGCCGGCATGACTAGGGCCGTCAGCTCCTACAATGAGCAGTTCTTC.

CDR3 loop: CASSLSRENTGELFF. The CDR3 region has the DNA TGCGCCAGCAGCCTCTCGAGGGAGAACACCGGGGAGCTGTTTTTT. The rearrangement links TRBV5-1 to TRBJ2-2; maybe TRBD2 (5 bases). V gave up 4 bases and J gave up 1 base, with 11 bases separating them. Germline CDR1 reads SGHRS; CDR2 reads YFSETQ. The CDR3 runs 15 residues.

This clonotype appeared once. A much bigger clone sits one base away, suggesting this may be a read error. The CDR3 DNA reads TGTGCCTGCAGTTACCGGGGGGGAGTCCCCACCGGGGAGCTGTTTTTT. Translation gives CACSYRGGVPTGELFF. V gene TRBV6-5 combines with J gene TRBJ2-2; 8 bases line up with TRBD2. The CDR3 covers 16 residues. CDR1 and CDR2 (germline): MNHEY, SVGAGI.

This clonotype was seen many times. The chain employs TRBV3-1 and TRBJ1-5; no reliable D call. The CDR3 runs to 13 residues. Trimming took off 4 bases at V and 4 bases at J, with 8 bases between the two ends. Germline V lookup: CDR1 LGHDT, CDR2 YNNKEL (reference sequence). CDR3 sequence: CASSPRENQPQHF. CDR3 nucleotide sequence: TGTGCCAGCAGCCCCCGTGAAAATCAGCCCCAGCATTTT.

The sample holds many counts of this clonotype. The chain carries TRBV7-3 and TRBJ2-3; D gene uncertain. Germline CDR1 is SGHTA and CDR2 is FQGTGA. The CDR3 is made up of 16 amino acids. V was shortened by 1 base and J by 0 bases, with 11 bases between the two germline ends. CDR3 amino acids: CASSLNGFSSTDTQYF. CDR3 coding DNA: TGTGCCAGCAGCTTAAACGGTTTTTCTAGCACAGATACGCAGTATTTT.

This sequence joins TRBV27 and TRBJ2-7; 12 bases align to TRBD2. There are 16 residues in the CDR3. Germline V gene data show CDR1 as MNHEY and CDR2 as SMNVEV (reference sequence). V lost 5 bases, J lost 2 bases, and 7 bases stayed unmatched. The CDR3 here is CASSPHTSGRPYEQYV. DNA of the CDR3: TGTGCCAGCAGTCCACACACTAGCGGGAGGCCCTACGAGCAGTACGTC.

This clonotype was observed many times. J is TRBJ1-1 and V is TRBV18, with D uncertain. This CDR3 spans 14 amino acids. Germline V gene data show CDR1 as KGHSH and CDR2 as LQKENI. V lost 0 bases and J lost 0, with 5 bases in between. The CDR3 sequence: CASSPPSLNTEAFF. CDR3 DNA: TGTGCCAGCTCACCACCAAGCCTGAACACTGAAGCTTTCTTT. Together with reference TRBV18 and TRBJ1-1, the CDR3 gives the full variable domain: NAGVMQNPRHLVRRRGQEARLRCSPMKGHSHVYWYRQLPEEGLKFMVYLQKENIIDESGMPKERFSAEFPKEGPSILRIQQVVRGDSAAYFCASSPPSLNTEAFFGQGTRLTVV.

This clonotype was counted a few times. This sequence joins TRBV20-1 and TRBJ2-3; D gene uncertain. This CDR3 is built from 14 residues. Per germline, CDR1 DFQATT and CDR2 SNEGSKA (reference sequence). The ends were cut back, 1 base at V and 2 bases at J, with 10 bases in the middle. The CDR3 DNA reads TGCAGTGCTAGAGGACCAAACCCCACAGATACGCAGTATTTT. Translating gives CSARGPNPTDTQYF.

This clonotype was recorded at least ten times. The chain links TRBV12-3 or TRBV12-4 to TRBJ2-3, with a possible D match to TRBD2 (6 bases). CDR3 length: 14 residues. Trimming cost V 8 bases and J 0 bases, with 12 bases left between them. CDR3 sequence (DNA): TGTGCCAGCGGGGAGGCGGCTAGCACAGATACGCAGTATTTT. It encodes CASGEAASTDTQYF.

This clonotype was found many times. The chain's CDR3 is CASTVDSYEQYF. The CDR3, as DNA: TGTGCCAGCACCGTCGACAGCTACGAGCAGTACTTC. This chain connects TRBV2 to TRBJ2-7; D perhaps matches TRBD1 (5 bases). This CDR3 is 12 amino acids long. Germline values: CDR1 SNHLY, CDR2 FYNNEI. V shed 7 bases and J shed 3 bases, with 10 bases lying between them.

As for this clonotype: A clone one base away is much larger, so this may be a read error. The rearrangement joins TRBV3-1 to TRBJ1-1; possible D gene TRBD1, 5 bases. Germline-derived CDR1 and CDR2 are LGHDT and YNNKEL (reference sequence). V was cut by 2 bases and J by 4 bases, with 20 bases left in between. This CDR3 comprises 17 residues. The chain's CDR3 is CASSQYGGSVGSTEAFF. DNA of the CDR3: TGTGCCAGCAGCCAATATGGGGGGAGTGTCGGGAGCACTGAAGCTTTCTTT.

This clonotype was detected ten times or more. The CDR3 DNA sequence: TGTGCCAGCTCACCATCTCGCGACTATAATTCACCCCTCCACTTT. This codes for CASSPSRDYNSPLHF. V is TRBV18 and J is TRBJ1-6; D not resolved. Germline V gene data show CDR1 as KGHSH and CDR2 as LQKENI. The CDR3 spans 15 residues. V was trimmed by 2 bases and J by 3 bases, leaving 8 bases between them.

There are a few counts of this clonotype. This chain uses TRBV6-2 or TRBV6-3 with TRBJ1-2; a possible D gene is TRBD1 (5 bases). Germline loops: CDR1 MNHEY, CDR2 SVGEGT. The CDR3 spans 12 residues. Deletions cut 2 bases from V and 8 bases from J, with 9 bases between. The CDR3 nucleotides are TGTGCCAGCAGTTACACCGGGGCGGGCTACACCTTC. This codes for CASSYTGAGYTF.

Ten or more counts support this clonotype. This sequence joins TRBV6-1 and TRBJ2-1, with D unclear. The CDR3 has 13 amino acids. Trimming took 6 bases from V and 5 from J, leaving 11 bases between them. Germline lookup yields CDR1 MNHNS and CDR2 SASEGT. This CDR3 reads CASSDDADNEQFF. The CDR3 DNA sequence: TGTGCCAGCAGCGATGACGCCGACAATGAGCAGTTCTTC.

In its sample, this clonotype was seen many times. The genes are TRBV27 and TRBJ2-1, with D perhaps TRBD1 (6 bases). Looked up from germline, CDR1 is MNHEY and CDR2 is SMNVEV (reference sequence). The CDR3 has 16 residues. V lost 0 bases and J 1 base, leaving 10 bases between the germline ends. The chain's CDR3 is CASSLSVRGSYNEQFF. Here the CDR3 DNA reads TGTGCCAGCAGTTTATCTGTGAGGGGGTCCTACAATGAGCAGTTCTTC.

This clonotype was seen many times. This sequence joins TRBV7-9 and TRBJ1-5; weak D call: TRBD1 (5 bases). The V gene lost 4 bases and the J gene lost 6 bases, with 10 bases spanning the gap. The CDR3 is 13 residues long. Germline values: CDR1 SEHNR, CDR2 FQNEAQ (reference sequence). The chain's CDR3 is CASSSTGAQPQHF. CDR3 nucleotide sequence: TGTGCCAGCAGCTCCACCGGGGCTCAGCCCCAGCATTTT.

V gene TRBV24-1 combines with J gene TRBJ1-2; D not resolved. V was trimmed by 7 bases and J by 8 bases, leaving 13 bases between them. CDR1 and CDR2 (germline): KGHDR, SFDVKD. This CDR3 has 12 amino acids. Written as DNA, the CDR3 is TGTGCCACCAGGTCGTCGAACAAGGGCTACACCTTC. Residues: CATRSSNKGYTF.

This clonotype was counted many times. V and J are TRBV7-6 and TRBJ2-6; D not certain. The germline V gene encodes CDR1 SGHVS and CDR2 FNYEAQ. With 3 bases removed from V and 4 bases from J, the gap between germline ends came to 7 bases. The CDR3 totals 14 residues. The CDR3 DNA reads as TGTGCCAGCAGCTTTTCTGCCGGGGCCAACGTCCTGACTTTC. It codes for CASSFSAGANVLTF.

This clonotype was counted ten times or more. CDR3 residues: CASSPIRTGNYGYTF. Here the CDR3 DNA reads TGTGCCAGCAGCCCAATTCGGACAGGGAACTATGGCTACACCTTC. The chain uses TRBV5-5 and TRBJ1-2; 8 bases are a match to TRBD1. The CDR3 has 15 residues. Germline CDR1 reads SGHKS; CDR2 reads YYEKEE (reference sequence). Trimming removed 4 bases from V and 2 bases from J; junction bases left unmatched: 7.

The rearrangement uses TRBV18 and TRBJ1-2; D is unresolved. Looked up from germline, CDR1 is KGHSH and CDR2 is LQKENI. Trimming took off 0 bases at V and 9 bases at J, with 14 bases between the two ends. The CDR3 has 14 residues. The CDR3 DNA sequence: TGTGCCAGCTCACCACCGGGGTCCGTGTTTAGCTACACCTTC. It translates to CASSPPGSVFSYTF.

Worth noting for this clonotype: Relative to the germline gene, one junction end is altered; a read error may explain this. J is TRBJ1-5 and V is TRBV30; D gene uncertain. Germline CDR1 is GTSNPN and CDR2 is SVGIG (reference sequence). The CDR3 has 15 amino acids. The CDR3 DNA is TGTGTCTGGAGTGTACGGATAGGGTACAATCATCCCCAGCATTTT. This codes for CVWSVRIGYNHPQHF.

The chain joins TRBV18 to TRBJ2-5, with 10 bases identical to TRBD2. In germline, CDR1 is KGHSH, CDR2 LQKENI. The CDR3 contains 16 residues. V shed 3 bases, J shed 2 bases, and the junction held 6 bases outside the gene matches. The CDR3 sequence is CASSPTGTSDQETQYF. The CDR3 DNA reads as TGTGCCAGCTCACCTACCGGGACTAGCGATCAAGAGACCCAGTACTTC.

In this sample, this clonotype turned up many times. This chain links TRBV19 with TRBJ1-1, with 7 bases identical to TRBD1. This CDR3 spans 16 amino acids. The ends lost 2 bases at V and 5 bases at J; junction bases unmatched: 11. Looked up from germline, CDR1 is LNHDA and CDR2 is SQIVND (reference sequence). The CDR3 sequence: CASSIQTKGAETEAFF. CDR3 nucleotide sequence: TGTGCCAGTAGTATACAGACGAAGGGGGCAGAGACTGAAGCTTTCTTT.

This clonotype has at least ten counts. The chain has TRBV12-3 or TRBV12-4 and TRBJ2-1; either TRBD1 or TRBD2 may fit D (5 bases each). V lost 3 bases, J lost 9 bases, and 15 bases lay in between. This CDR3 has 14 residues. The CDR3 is CASSFGADRAEQFF. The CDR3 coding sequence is TGTGCCAGCAGTTTCGGGGCCGATCGTGCTGAGCAGTTCTTC.